These 5 T cell receptor beta chains came from one sample sequenced in a study of blood T cell repertoires in COVID-19. Here immunoSEQ multiplex PCR was the method, and the copy in TCRdb shows in-frame clones only, minus some. The data contain about 300,000 clones, 85% of them singletons. The sequenced material came from PBMCs or T cells enriched from blood (not recorded which). All receptors come from a woman aged 25 to 39 who had been exposed to COVID-19.

Turning to this clone: Other DNA sequences in the sample encode the same CDR3. This sequence joins TRBV7-2 and TRBJ2-7; no firm D call. Germline-derived CDR1 and CDR2 are SGHTA and FQGNSA. V shed 5 bases and J shed 4 bases, with 9 bases lying between them. CDR3 length: 12 residues. The CDR3 region is CASSKTGYEQYF. The CDR3 DNA reads as TGTGCCAGCAGCAAGACCGGGTACGAGCAGTACTTC. Full variable domain (missing parts from reference TRBV7-2 and TRBJ2-7): GAGVSQSPSNKVTEKGKDVELRCDPISGHTALYWYRQSLGQGLEFLIYFQGNSAPDKSGLPSDRFSAERTGGSVSTLTIQRTQQEDSAVYLCASSKTGYEQYFGPGTRLTVT.

This rearrangement joins TRBV25-1 to TRBJ1-2, with D possibly matching TRBD1 (6 bases). V lost 7 bases, J lost 5 bases, and 14 bases lay in between. The CDR3 length is 13 residues. Per the germline V gene, CDR1 is MGHDK and CDR2 is SYGVNS. The CDR3 loop is CASNAGASYGYTF. CDR3 nucleotides: TGTGCCAGCAATGCAGGGGCGAGTTATGGCTACACCTTC.

This chain links TRBV11-1 with TRBJ2-7, with 8 bases matching TRBD1. This CDR3 is 14 amino acids long. Germline CDR1 is SGHAT and CDR2 is FQDESV (reference sequence). Trimming cost V 4 bases and J 0 bases; bases outside gene matches: 2. Here the CDR3 reads CASSYGQGSYEQYF. Written as DNA, the CDR3 is TGTGCCAGCAGCTACGGACAGGGCTCCTACGAGCAGTACTTC.

This chain connects TRBV27 to TRBJ2-6; 7 nucleotides match TRBD1. The CDR3 covers 16 residues. CDR1 is MNHEY, CDR2 SMNVEV, per germline (reference sequence). The junction had 3 bases not matched to a gene; V was cut back by 4 bases and J by 0 bases. The CDR3: CASSSGQPSGANVLTF. CDR3 nucleotide sequence: TGTGCCAGCAGTTCGGGACAGCCCTCTGGGGCCAACGTCCTGACTTTC.

This sequence joins TRBV10-3 and TRBJ2-7; weak D call: TRBD1 (6 bases). The CDR3 consists of 13 residues. Trimming pared 0 bases from V and 6 bases from J, leaving 9 bases between. CDR1 and CDR2 (germline): ENHRY, SYGVKD. The CDR3 coding sequence is TGTGCCATCAGTGAGTCAGCACAGGGCGAGCAGTACTTC. Its translation is CAISESAQGEQYF.